These 3 T cell receptor beta chains were sequenced from one sample in a study of T cell responses to AZD1222 COVID-19 vaccine (dated by TCRdb to about 2021). The time point label of this sample denotes: baseline before first vaccination. The treatment or condition label corresponds to: meningococcal conjugate vaccine given as trial control. The method behind the library was the immunoSEQ multiplex PCR assay. Held by TCRdb, this immuneACCESS table contains in-frame sequences only and omits some clones. Under half of the omission traces to an unresolved V gene where checked; the cause of the rest is unknown. This sample comprises hundreds of thousands of clones, about 92% of them detected only once. The top ten constitute over 0.95% of the sample. The sample consisted of peripheral blood, taken on day 0 of MenACWY control vaccination. The receptors here all came from an adult in good health.

This sequence joins TRBV6-5 and TRBJ1-5, with 7 nucleotides matching TRBD1. The trim removed 6 bases at V and 2 bases at J, leaving 7 bases unmatched. Germline V gene sequence: CDR1 MNHEY, CDR2 SVGAGI. The CDR3 has 15 amino acids. The CDR3 DNA reads TGTGCCAGCAGCCTTGACAGGGATGGCAATCAGCCCCAGCATTTT. It codes for CASSLDRDGNQPQHF.

In nucleotides, the CDR3 is TGTGCCAGCAGCCGCCGAGACACAGATACGCAGTATTTT. Translation gives CASSRRDTDTQYF. The rearrangement joins TRBV7-3 to TRBJ2-3; D not resolved. The germline gives CDR1 SGHTA, CDR2 FQGTGA. V lost 5 bases and J 2 bases, leaving 8 bases between the germline ends. The CDR3 totals 13 residues. Drawing the rest from reference TRBV7-3 and TRBJ2-3, the complete variable domain is GAGVSQTPSNKVTEKGKYVELRCDPISGHTALYWYRQSLGQGPEFLIYFQGTGAADDSGLPNDRFFAVRPEGSVSTLKIQRTERGDSAVYLCASSRRDTDTQYFGPGTRLTVL.

The V gene is TRBV20-1, the J gene TRBJ1-2; TRBD1 is a possible D gene (6 bases). The CDR3 consists of 11 residues. V shed 6 bases and J shed 4 bases, with 9 bases lying between them. CDR1 and CDR2 (germline): DFQATT, SNEGSKA (reference sequence). CDR3 nucleotide sequence: TGCAGTGCCCCAGGGGCCTATGGCTACACCTTC. Translated, it gives CSAPGAYGYTF.